Included here is one T cell receptor beta chain sequence, with context. V lost 3 bases, J lost 4 bases, and 6 bases stayed unmatched. This CDR3 comprises 16 residues. Germline V gene data show CDR1 as MNHNS and CDR2 as SASEGT. Under the authors' procedure: Researchers report that nucleated cell counts were estimated from reference gene primer amplification. Profiling relied on immunoSEQ multiplex PCR, and the TCRdb table lists in-frame clones only, not all of them. For V, J and clone size, that table is used; D and trimming come from the DNA. This sample has tens of thousands of clones, with about 80% found just once. This record comes from a study of blood T cell repertoires in COVID-19. Turning to the study itself: Samples came from the United States, Italy and Spain, spanning acute and convalescent COVID-19. T cells, B-cell-depleted T cells, or PBMCs provided the cDNA or gDNA that served as material.

Sample: peripheral blood. This clonotype was obtained from a woman aged 70-85 years with acute or convalescent COVID-19. The chain joins TRBV6-1 to TRBJ1-4; 9 bases fit TRBD1. This CDR3 reads CASSDKTGGYNEKLFF. Here the CDR3 DNA reads TGTGCCAGCAGTGACAAGACAGGGGGGTATAATGAAAAACTGTTTTTT.